These T cell receptor beta chains were read from a single sample in a study of vaccination effects on CD4 cells after COVID-19. Assay used: immunoSEQ multiplex PCR; TCRdb lists only in-frame clones, some missing. The sample carries about 73,000 clones, 60% to 85% recorded once. These TCRs are of unknown antigen specificity. The specimen was CD4+ T cells from PBMCs cultured with SARS-CoV-2 spike peptides, collected before COVID-19 vaccination. These receptors were collected from a human donor who received a COVID-19 vaccine. Both conserved end residues are part of each CDR3. D genes are given only for firm matches. Expanded clones are given a class, and other clones once, few, many or no size at all.

J: TRBJ2-3; D: TRBD2; V: TRBV3-1/TRBV3-2; size: -; DNA: TGTGCCAGCAGCCAAGGTGGACTAGCCTCAGATACGCAGTATTTT; CDR3: CASSQGGLASDTQYF
J: TRBJ2-1; D: TRBD1; V: TRBV2; size: -; DNA: TGTGCCAGCAGTGAAACGAGACAGGGCGATGAGCAGTTCTTC; CDR3: CASSETRQGDEQFF
J: TRBJ2-5; D: TRBD1; V: TRBV11-1; size: -; DNA: TGTGCCAGCAGCTTATGGGGGACAGCGAGACAAGAGACCCAGTACTTC; CDR3: CASSLWGTARQETQYF
J: TRBJ2-1; D: -; V: TRBV5-1; size: -; DNA: TGCGCCAGCAGCCCCGGATACGACAACAATGAGCAGTTCTTC; CDR3: CASSPGYDNNEQFF
J: TRBJ2-5; D: -; V: TRBV9; size: -; DNA: TGTGCCAGCAGCGTAAGGGTGGGGGAGACCCAGTACTTC; CDR3: CASSVRVGETQYF
J: TRBJ2-4; D: TRBD1; V: TRBV25-1; size: once; DNA: TGTGCCAGCAATGCAGGGGGCTCCAACATTCAGTACTTC; CDR3: CASNAGGSNIQYF
J: TRBJ1-1; D: -; V: TRBV6-1; size: few; DNA: TGTGCCAGCAGTGAATTTATGGGACGGGTGGGCACTGAAGCTTTCTTT; CDR3: CASSEFMGRVGTEAFF
J: TRBJ1-6; D: -; V: TRBV28; size: -; DNA: TGTGCCAGCAGTTCTGAGAGCTTCAGGCCCCTCCACTTT; CDR3: CASSSESFRPLHF
J: TRBJ2-1; D: -; V: TRBV7-9; size: -; DNA: TGTGCCAGCAGCTTAACACGGGGTTCCTACAATGAGCAGTTCTTC; CDR3: CASSLTRGSYNEQFF
J: TRBJ2-1; D: -; V: TRBV12-5; size: few; DNA: TGTGCTAGTGGTTTGATTATGCGAACCCTCAGGGGCTACAATGAGCAGTTCTTC; CDR3: CASGLIMRTLRGYNEQFF
J: TRBJ2-2; D: -; V: TRBV2; size: -; DNA: TGTGCCAGCAGACAGGGTGCCGGGGAGCTGTTTTTT; CDR3: CASRQGAGELFF
J: TRBJ1-4; D: TRBD1; V: TRBV6-5; size: -; DNA: TGTGCCAGCAACCGAGGGACAGGCGATGAAAAACTGTTTTTT; CDR3: CASNRGTGDEKLFF
J: TRBJ2-3; D: -; V: TRBV7-9; size: -; DNA: TGTGCCAGCAGCCCCCGGACAGAAGATACGCAGTATTTT; CDR3: CASSPRTEDTQYF
J: TRBJ1-5; D: -; V: TRBV5-1; size: -; DNA: TGCGCCAGCAGCTTGGCACTTAATCAGCCCCAGCATTTT; CDR3: CASSLALNQPQHF
J: TRBJ2-2; D: TRBD1; V: TRBV2; size: -; DNA: TGTGCCAGCAGTGCCACAGGGGACACCGGGGAGCTGTTTTTT; CDR3: CASSATGDTGELFF
J: TRBJ1-5; D: -; V: TRBV2; size: -; DNA: TGTGCCAGCACGCGGGGAATGGAGAATCAGCCCCAGCATTTT; CDR3: CASTRGMENQPQHF
J: TRBJ1-2; D: TRBD1; V: TRBV28; size: -; DNA: TGTGCCAGCACGGGACAGGGGGTAGGGGGTAACTATGGCTACACCTTC; CDR3: CASTGQGVGGNYGYTF
J: TRBJ1-5; D: -; V: TRBV2; size: -; DNA: TGTGCCAGCAGTGTTTCCCGGTATGGTGATCAGCCCCAGCATTTT; CDR3: CASSVSRYGDQPQHF
J: TRBJ2-1; D: -; V: TRBV12-3/TRBV12-4; size: -; DNA: TGTGCCAGCAGCGCCGGGAGCTACAATGAGCAGTTCTTC; CDR3: CASSAGSYNEQFF
J: TRBJ1-2; D: -; V: TRBV3-1/TRBV3-2; size: once; DNA: TGTGCCAGCAGCCAAGTAAGCAGGGACCGCTATGGCTACACCTTC; CDR3: CASSQVSRDRYGYTF
J: TRBJ2-2; D: -; V: TRBV2; size: once; DNA: TGTGCCAGCAGTGTTTCACTAAACACCGGGGAGCTGTTTTTT; CDR3: CASSVSLNTGELFF
J: TRBJ2-5; D: -; V: TRBV7-9; size: few; DNA: TGTGCCAGCAGCCTGCAGGGGTTTAACCAAGAGACCCAGTACTTC; CDR3: CASSLQGFNQETQYF
J: TRBJ1-2; D: TRBD1; V: TRBV3-1/TRBV3-2; size: -; DNA: TGTGCCAGCAGCCCGGGCCACCCGACAGGGGGCTCGAACTATGGCTACACCTTC; CDR3: CASSPGHPTGGSNYGYTF
J: TRBJ2-3; D: -; V: TRBV2; size: once; DNA: TGTGCCAGCAGTGAATGGACAGATACGCAGTATTTT; CDR3: CASSEWTDTQYF
J: TRBJ2-1; D: TRBD2; V: TRBV9; size: -; DNA: TGTGCCAGCAGCACCTCCCTAGCGGGGGCCTTTAGAGATGAGCAGTTCTTC; CDR3: CASSTSLAGAFRDEQFF
J: TRBJ1-1; D: -; V: TRBV2; size: -; DNA: TGTGCCAGCAGTGAACTGGTTAACACTGAAGCTTTCTTT; CDR3: CASSELVNTEAFF
J: TRBJ2-5; D: TRBD1; V: TRBV30; size: -; DNA: TGTGCCTGGAGTGCCAACAGGGGGGAGACCCAGTACTTC; CDR3: CAWSANRGETQYF
J: TRBJ2-1; D: -; V: TRBV7-2; size: -; DNA: TGTGCCAGCAGCTCGCTGACCCCGCTGACTGAGCAGTTCTTC; CDR3: CASSSLTPLTEQFF
J: TRBJ1-2; D: -; V: TRBV5-1; size: -; DNA: TGCGCCAGCAGCTTGTCGGGGGGCTATGGCTACACCTTC; CDR3: CASSLSGGYGYTF
J: TRBJ1-1; D: -; V: TRBV5-1; size: -; DNA: TGCGCCAGCAGCTTGGAGAAGAACACTGAAGCTTTCTTT; CDR3: CASSLEKNTEAFF
J: TRBJ1-1; D: -; V: TRBV21-1; size: -; DNA: TGTGCCAGCACTCCGTGGTCCAGGGGAGGTTTAGCTTTCTTT; CDR3: CASTPWSRGGLAFF
J: TRBJ1-3; D: -; V: TRBV18; size: -; DNA: TGTGCCAGCTCACCCTCAGATACTGGAAACACCATATATTTT; CDR3: CASSPSDTGNTIYF
J: TRBJ2-3; D: TRBD2; V: TRBV4-2; size: -; DNA: TGTGCCAGCAGCCCGCTAGCGGGGGACACAGATACGCAGTATTTT; CDR3: CASSPLAGDTDTQYF